The 27 T cell receptor beta chains presented below share a single source sample, sequenced in a study of neurological immune-mediated disorders. Each CDR3 protein is one row after TCRdb ran MiXCR on the 5' RACE reads. The sample carries roughly 56,000 distinct CDR3 sequences, 10% to 12% recorded once. Sequencing input: PBMCs. These receptors all stem from a man aged 60 to 75 in good health.

Many counts were recorded for this clonotype. The chain joins TRBV5-1 to TRBJ1-6, with 10 bases that match TRBD1. Losses at the gene ends were 4 bases for V and 8 bases for J; bases not matched to a gene: 3. Germline V gives CDR1 SGHRS, CDR2 YFSETQ. The CDR3 is 14 amino acids. CDR3 DNA: TGCGCCAGCAGCCCGACAGGGGGCCATTCACCCCTCCACTTT. Translated: CASSPTGGHSPLHF.

This clonotype was counted once. This sequence joins TRBV29-1 and TRBJ2-7; 11 bases line up with TRBD1. This CDR3 is built from 14 residues. The trim removed 7 bases at V and 2 bases at J, leaving 7 bases unmatched. Germline V gene sequence: CDR1 SQVTM, CDR2 ANQGSEA. This CDR3 is CSGSGTGGAYEQYF. CDR3 in DNA: TGCAGCGGGAGTGGGACAGGGGGTGCCTACGAGCAGTACTTC.

This clonotype was observed many times. The chain is built from TRBV6-5 and TRBJ1-2, with no clear D. The V end was cut by 10 bases, the J end by 6 bases, with 12 bases between. Germline CDR1 MNHEY, CDR2 SVGAGI. The CDR3 runs 11 residues. The CDR3 bases are TGTGCCATCGTGGGCTTGGATGGCTACACCTTC. Translation: CAIVGLDGYTF.

This clonotype was counted ten times or more. The chain recombines TRBV5-1 with TRBJ2-5; TRBD1 matches 7 bases. This CDR3 is 13 amino acids long. CDR1 is SGHRS, CDR2 YFSETQ, per germline. V was pared by 3 bases and J by 4 bases, with 3 bases of the junction left unmatched. CDR3 residues: CASSSDRVETQYF. The DNA for the CDR3 is TGCGCCAGCAGCTCCGACAGGGTAGAGACCCAGTACTTC.

This clonotype was picked up many times. The V and J genes are TRBV28 and TRBJ1-6; tentatively, D is TRBD1 (6 bases). The CDR3 consists of 15 residues. Germline CDR1 and CDR2: MDHEN and SYDVKM. V was trimmed by 7 bases and J by 6 bases, leaving 16 bases between them. Here the CDR3 reads CASTLQGIANSPLHF. Here the CDR3 DNA reads TGTGCCAGCACTCTCCAGGGGATCGCTAATTCACCCCTCCACTTT.

Ten or more counts support this clonotype. V gene TRBV5-6 combines with J gene TRBJ1-1; the match to TRBD1 covers 7 bases. CDR3 length: 12 residues. Germline V lookup: CDR1 SGHDT, CDR2 YYEEEE. The ends lost 4 bases at V and 11 bases at J; junction bases unmatched: 8. The CDR3 loop is CASSIQGPGAFF. CDR3 sequence (DNA): TGTGCCAGCAGCATACAGGGGCCGGGGGCTTTCTTT.

This clonotype was seen a handful of times. CDR3 residues: CASSLGSNSNQPQHF. In DNA, the CDR3 is TGTGCCAGCAGCTTAGGCAGCAATAGCAATCAGCCCCAGCATTTT. This rearrangement joins TRBV7-2 to TRBJ1-5; D is ambiguous. The CDR3 contains 15 residues. V lost 1 base and J 0 bases, leaving 7 bases between the germline ends. Looked up from germline, CDR1 is SGHTA and CDR2 is FQGNSA.

Many counts were recorded for this clonotype. The V and J genes are TRBV7-2 and TRBJ2-6; D unclear. Germline V gives CDR1 SGHTA, CDR2 FQGNSA. Trimming removed 2 bases at V and 0 bases at J, with 5 bases between. The CDR3 sequence is 15 residues long. CDR3 in DNA: TGTGCCAGCAGCTTAATGGACTCTGGGGCCAACGTCCTGACTTTC. Translated: CASSLMDSGANVLTF.

This clonotype was recorded at least ten times. This chain connects TRBV28 to TRBJ2-3; the match to TRBD2 covers 11 bases. The length of the CDR3 is 15 residues. The germline V gene has CDR1 MDHEN and CDR2 SYDVKM. The trim removed 5 bases at V and 4 bases at J, leaving 5 bases unmatched. The CDR3 nucleotides are TGTGCCAGCAGTAAGCTAGCGGGGGGCTCAGATACGCAGTATTTT. Translation gives CASSKLAGGSDTQYF.

Turning to this clonotype: A much larger clone sits a single nucleotide away, making a read error possible. The chain combines TRBV28 with TRBJ1-2; 8 bases are shared with TRBD1. Germline CDR1 and CDR2: MDHEN and SYDVKM. There are 18 residues in the CDR3. V gave up 4 bases and J gave up 6 bases; unmatched junction bases: 19. This CDR3 is CASSSRGYFGQGNHGYTF. DNA of the CDR3: TGTGCCAGCAGTTCGAGGGGCTATTTCGGACAGGGAAACCATGGCTACACCTTC.

This clonotype showed up just once. This rearrangement joins TRBV6-4 to TRBJ1-1; D is unclear. Between the trimmed V and J ends, which lost 5 bases and 0 bases, there was a span of 7 bases. The germline CDR1 and CDR2 sequences are MRHNA and SNTAGT. There are 13 residues in the CDR3. CDR3 nucleotide sequence: TGTGCCAGCAGTTGGCAGGTGAACACTGAAGCTTTCTTT. Translated: CASSWQVNTEAFF.

This clonotype has at least ten counts. This rearrangement joins TRBV12-3 or TRBV12-4 to TRBJ1-2, with TRBD1 matching over 8 bases. Trimming at V came to 9 bases and at J to 5 bases, leaving 11 bases not matched to a gene. The CDR3 is 14 residues long. CDR3 region: CASYPGQGGYGYTF. The DNA for the CDR3 is TGTGCCAGTTACCCCGGACAGGGAGGGTATGGCTACACCTTC.

This clonotype was seen many times. The gene calls are TRBV5-6 and TRBJ1-2; D is perhaps TRBD1 (6 bases). V shed 4 bases and J shed 4 bases, with 8 bases lying between them. Per the germline V gene, CDR1 is SGHDT and CDR2 is YYEEEE. The CDR3 spans 12 residues. CDR3 in DNA: TGTGCCAGCAGCGGGGACACCTATGGCTACACCTTC. It encodes CASSGDTYGYTF.

This clonotype was counted at least ten times. The gene calls are TRBV20-1 and TRBJ1-5; D call uncertain. This CDR3 has 12 residues. Germline V CDR1 and CDR2: DFQATT, SNEGSKA (reference sequence). The V gene lost 4 bases and the J gene lost 4 bases, with 8 bases spanning the gap. The CDR3 region has the DNA TGCAGTGCTAAAAATCCAAATCAGCCCCAGCATTTT. It translates to CSAKNPNQPQHF.

This clonotype was detected many times. The chain carries TRBV12-3 or TRBV12-4 and TRBJ1-4; unclear D gene. This CDR3 comprises 15 residues. The V and J ends lost 2 bases and 2 bases respectively, with 9 bases between them. This CDR3 is CASSLSSVTNEKLFF. The CDR3 DNA follows: TGTGCCAGCAGTTTATCGTCGGTTACTAATGAAAAACTGTTTTTT.

This clonotype was counted many times. The genes are TRBV7-8 and TRBJ2-5, with 11 bases fitting TRBD1. The CDR3 is made up of 17 amino acids. CDR1 is SGHVS, CDR2 FQNEAQ, per germline. V lost 3 bases to trimming and J lost 5 bases; unmatched junction nucleotides: 11. The CDR3, as DNA: TGTGCCAGCAGCTTCCAAGGACAGGGGGCGATCCACGAGACCCAGTACTTC. Translation gives CASSFQGQGAIHETQYF. Full variable domain (missing parts from reference TRBV7-8 and TRBJ2-5): GAGVSQSPRYKVAKRGQDVALRCDPISGHVSLFWYQQALGQGPEFLTYFQNEAQLDKSGLPSDRFFAERPEGSVSTLKIQRTQQEDSAVYLCASSFQGQGAIHETQYFGPGTRLLVL.

This clonotype was found many times. The V gene is TRBV6-5, the J gene TRBJ2-2; D remains ambiguous. Germline assignment: CDR1 MNHEY and CDR2 SVGAGI. The V end was cut by 6 bases, the J end by 5 bases, with 19 bases between. The CDR3 has 16 amino acids. The CDR3 sequence is CASRLLSGPPTGELFF. The CDR3 DNA reads TGTGCCAGCAGGCTACTTTCCGGGCCTCCGACCGGGGAGCTGTTTTTT.

With regard to this clonotype: One junction end does not reproduce the germline sequence, and a read error may be involved. The chain links TRBV5-6 to TRBJ1-1, with 10 bases matching TRBD1. Germline values: CDR1 SGHDT, CDR2 YYEEEE. The CDR3 loop spans 15 amino acids. The CDR3 region is CASSDRGRGNTEAVF. In nucleotides, the CDR3 is TGTGCCAGCAGTGACAGGGGGCGAGGGAACACTGAAGCTGTCTTT.

This clonotype was recorded many times. The V call is TRBV7-2, the J call TRBJ2-1; no clear D. This CDR3 has 11 amino acids. CDR1 is SGHTA, CDR2 FQGNSA, per germline. V was shortened by 10 bases and J by 7 bases, with 11 bases between the two germline ends. CDR3 in amino acids: CATAQANEQFF. DNA of the CDR3: TGTGCCACCGCCCAGGCAAATGAGCAGTTCTTC.

This clonotype showed up many times. The V and J genes are TRBV5-1 and TRBJ1-5, with D possibly TRBD1 on 6 matching bases. The ends were cut back, 0 bases at V and 7 bases at J, with 14 bases in the middle. This CDR3 region has 15 residues. CDR1 is SGHRS and CDR2 is YFSETQ in the germline V gene. This CDR3 is CASSLEGGIKQPQHF. CDR3 in DNA: TGCGCCAGCAGCTTGGAGGGGGGGATAAAGCAGCCCCAGCATTTT. Looking up the rest from reference TRBV5-1 and TRBJ1-5 gives the full variable domain: KAGVTQTPRYLIKTRGQQVTLSCSPISGHRSVSWYQQTPGQGLQFLFEYFSETQRNKGNFPGRFSGRQFSNSRSEMNVSTLELGDSALYLCASSLEGGIKQPQHFGDGTRLSIL.

This clonotype was counted many times. J is TRBJ1-4 and V is TRBV2, with 8 bases matching TRBD1. CDR3 length equals 15 residues. In germline, CDR1 is SNHLY, CDR2 FYNNEI. Trimming at V came to 6 bases and at J to 8 bases, leaving 11 bases not matched to a gene. CDR3 sequence reads: CASRGQGTSVEKLFF. DNA for the CDR3: TGTGCCAGCAGAGGACAGGGTACTAGCGTGGAAAAACTGTTTTTT. The variable domain in full, completed from reference TRBV2 and TRBJ1-4, reads EPEVTQTPSHQVTQMGQEVILRCVPISNHLYFYWYRQILGQKVEFLVSFYNNEISEKSEIFDDQFSVERPDGSNFTLKIRSTKLEDSAMYFCASRGQGTSVEKLFFGSGTQLSVL.

This clonotype has just a few counts. The chain has TRBV5-1 and TRBJ2-1; TRBD1 might be the D (5 bases). The germline CDR1 and CDR2 sequences are SGHRS and YFSETQ. The CDR3 runs to 15 residues. Trimming took 4 bases from V and 10 from J, leaving 21 bases between them. The CDR3 spells CASSRQGADGSEQFF. CDR3 DNA sequence: TGCGCCAGCAGCCGACAAGGGGCTGACGGGTCGGAGCAGTTCTTC.

This clonotype was counted many times. V usage is TRBV20-1 and J usage is TRBJ2-2; the D call may be TRBD1 or TRBD2 (5 bases each). Germline CDR1 reads DFQATT; CDR2 reads SNEGSKA (reference sequence). This CDR3 spans 15 amino acids. Trimming left V 3 bases short and J 3 bases short, with 14 bases between. CDR3 region: CSASEGREHTGELFF. As DNA, the CDR3 is TGCAGTGCTAGTGAGGGCAGGGAACACACCGGGGAGCTGTTTTTT.

This clonotype was observed many times. The J gene is TRBJ2-7, the V gene TRBV20-1, with 8 nucleotides matching TRBD1. Germline V gives CDR1 DFQATT, CDR2 SNEGSKA (reference sequence). The CDR3 is made up of 12 amino acids. V shed 6 bases, J shed 3 bases, and the junction held 4 bases outside the gene matches. For the CDR3, the DNA is TGCAGTGCCCCAGGACAGGGCTACGAGCAGTACTTC. Translation gives CSAPGQGYEQYF.

The table lists this clonotype with many counts. The V gene is TRBV5-1, the J gene TRBJ2-3; 8 bases map to TRBD2. Germline V lookup: CDR1 SGHRS, CDR2 YFSETQ. There are 14 residues in the CDR3. The junction had 3 bases not matched to a gene; V was cut back by 4 bases and J by 2 bases. The CDR3 sequence: CASSPGRATDTQYF. The CDR3 DNA reads TGCGCCAGCAGCCCCGGGAGGGCCACAGATACGCAGTATTTT.

This clonotype was observed at least ten times. The gene calls are TRBV7-9 and TRBJ1-4, with 7 bases matching TRBD1. CDR3 length equals 15 residues. Germline V CDR1 and CDR2: SEHNR, FQNEAQ (reference sequence). V dropped 3 bases and J dropped 6; count of bases not matched to a gene: 7. Written as DNA, the CDR3 is TGTGCCAGCAGCTTCCAGACAGGGAATGATGAAAAACTGTTTTTT. Protein product: CASSFQTGNDEKLFF.

This sequence joins TRBV5-1 and TRBJ2-7; 8 nucleotides match TRBD2. CDR3 length equals 13 residues. With 1 base clipped from V and 7 bases from J, the junction kept 4 bases outside the gene matches. Germline CDR1 is SGHRS and CDR2 is YFSETQ. This chain's CDR3 is CASSLIVAGEQYF. CDR3 in DNA: TGCGCCAGCAGCTTGATAGTAGCGGGAGAGCAGTACTTC.